This TCR beta chain was recovered during a study of blood T cells in healthy people across ages. With a J-beta primer mix and a sample-barcoded 5' primer, a second PCR ran roughly 7 to 11 cycles. TCRdb recomputed calls from the 5' RACE reads with MiXCR, one row per CDR3 protein. The table lists 800,000 to 950,000 distinct CDR3 sequences, around 34% of them singletons, with about an eighth in the top ten. The CDR3 runs to 13 residues. Germline loops: CDR1 DFQATT, CDR2 SNEGSKA (reference sequence). Unmatched junction bases numbered 6, after V lost 7 bases and J lost 4 bases. This clonotype was counted only a few times.

The clonotype comes from a man in his late teens or twenties in good health. Specimen: blood. V and J are TRBV20-1 and TRBJ2-7, with 11 bases matching TRBD1. The CDR3 is CSVGTGGRYEQYF. Here the CDR3 DNA reads TGCAGTGTCGGGACAGGGGGTCGTTACGAGCAGTACTTC.